This TCR beta chain comes out of a study of cytomegalovirus exposure and HLA in healthy donors. Regarding the study as a whole: Across donors, most TCRs were seen rarely, yet some public ones were widespread.

Of note for this clone: Its antigen is currently unknown.

The germline gives CDR1 SQVTM, CDR2 ANQGSEA. The length of the CDR3 is 18 residues. Trimming cost V 0 bases and J 1 base; bases outside gene matches: 14. Here immunoSEQ multiplex PCR was the method, and the copy in TCRdb shows in-frame clones only, minus some. The repertoire has over 250,000 clones, roughly 85% of them found once; the top ten carry less than 1.2%. This receptor was taken from a woman under 30 in good health and CMV-seronegative. V usage is TRBV29-1 and J usage is TRBJ1-2; TRBD1 aligns across 7 bases. Sequencing input: PBMCs. This chain's CDR3 is CSVEDYWTGKGLNYGYTF. In DNA, the CDR3 is TGCAGCGTTGAAGATTACTGGACAGGAAAGGGGCTTAACTATGGCTACACCTTC.